The following is a T cell receptor beta chain sequence with its context. Antigen unknown. Profiled with immunoSEQ multiplex PCR; TCRdb holds only in-frame clones, not every one. The data hold approximately 190,000 clones, with approximately 91% observed a single time. The data stem from a study of T cell responses to AZD1222 COVID-19 vaccine. Study-wide results and caveats: A reported finding is that nearly half of spike-specific TCRs target unmutated variant regions.

Trimming cost V 3 bases and J 0 bases, with 18 bases left between them. CDR1 and CDR2 (germline): MDHEN, SYDVKM. CDR3 size: 18 residues. The chain is built from TRBV28 and TRBJ1-5; D unresolved. This clonotype originated in an adult in good health. Sequences were derived from peripheral blood, sampled on day 0 of AZD1222 vaccination. The CDR3 loop is CASSFQVPWSNSNQPQHF. The CDR3 region has the DNA TGTGCCAGCAGTTTTCAGGTCCCTTGGAGTAATAGCAATCAGCCCCAGCATTTT.